This TCR beta chain is from a study of tumor-infiltrating lymphocytes in oesophageal squamous cell carcinoma. CDR3 size: 15 residues. Germline V gene sequence: CDR1 KGHDR, CDR2 SFDVKD. Trimming removed 1 base at V and 1 base at J, with 8 bases between. At least ten counts were recorded for this clonotype. MiXCR was run by TCRdb on the PCR reads, yielding one entry per CDR3 protein. There are roughly 21,000 distinct CDR3 sequences in the sample; roughly two fifths occur only once, and less than 45% lies in the top ten. The chain combines TRBV24-1 with TRBJ2-3; D is perhaps TRBD2 (5 bases). The sequence derives from a male donor with esophageal squamous cell carcinoma. Sequenced: esophageal tumor tissue. CDR3 DNA sequence: TGTGCCACCAGTGATTTTCGGGATGGCACAGATACGCAGTATTTT. Encoded protein: CATSDFRDGTDTQYF.